This TCR beta chain was sequenced in a study of T-cell reconstitution after alpha-beta-depleted transplantation in children. Regarding the study as a whole: The high TCRbeta diversity at day 60 in some patients came from surviving recipient T cells and thymic progenitors. When one year had passed after transplant, most T-cell counts and diversity came from newly produced T cells. Alpha-beta T cells about two months after transplant reportedly derived from several hundred expanded graft clones.

The TCRbeta library incorporated unique molecular identifiers. TCRdb called the PCR reads again in MiXCR, with one record for every CDR3 protein. The sample includes around 130,000 distinct CDR3 sequences, about 9.6% seen only once; the top ten take 20% to 30%. This clonotype was observed a handful of times. Its antigen is still unknown. The V and J ends lost 5 bases and 5 bases, in that order; junction bases with no gene match: 9. CDR1 and CDR2 (germline): SGHTA, FQGTGA. CDR3 length: 16 amino acids. The V and J genes are TRBV7-3 and TRBJ2-7; 13 bases line up with TRBD2. Sample: PBMCs, mostly from graft donor cells, taken 180 days after TCRalphabeta/CD19-depleted stem cell transplant. The TCR sequence derives from a girl under three years old who had a stem cell transplant for combined immunodeficiency, so the T cells may come from the graft donor. CDR3 in DNA: TGTGCCAGCAGCCTCCTAACTAGCGGGGGGGCCCACGAGCAGTACTTC. The encoded protein is CASSLLTSGGAHEQYF.